Presented here are 22 T cell receptor beta chains from one specimen sequenced in a study of blood T cell repertoires in COVID-19. The repertoire was sequenced with immunoSEQ multiplex PCR; TCRdb's copy has only in-frame clones and lacks some. The data contain roughly 380,000 clones, 75% to 90% of them singletons. Source material: peripheral blood. The receptor source for this set is a woman aged 18-30 years with acute or convalescent COVID-19.

The chain combines TRBV21-1 with TRBJ2-2; TRBD2 is the table's D call, not checked against the DNA. TRBV21-1 is assigned pseudogene status. The CDR3 loop spans 14 amino acids. CDR3 loop: CARPRSLAPGELFF. The CDR3 DNA reads TGTGCCAGACCCCGGTCCCTAGCTCCCGGGGAGCTGTTTTTT.

The sample holds a few counts of this clone. V is TRBV5-1 and J is TRBJ2-7, with D possibly being TRBD1 (6 bases). V was trimmed by 1 base and J by 4 bases, leaving 12 bases between them. CDR1 and CDR2 from the germline V gene are SGHRS and YFSETQ. This CDR3 contains 14 residues. The CDR3 bases are TGCGCCAGCAGCTTGCAGGGACACAGATACGAGCAGTACTTC. It is translated as CASSLQGHRYEQYF.

The chain recombines TRBV7-2 with TRBJ2-1, with TRBD2 identical over 9 bases. This CDR3 is built from 18 residues. V gave up 7 bases and J gave up 5 bases; unmatched junction bases: 18. Germline CDR1 is SGHTA and CDR2 is FQGNSA. Here the CDR3 DNA reads TGTGCCAGCATCTCCCGCGGTAGCGGGAGTTTGAGGAACAATGAGCAGTTCTTC. Its translation is CASISRGSGSLRNNEQFF.

V usage is TRBV7-2 and J usage is TRBJ2-2, with 8 positions matching TRBD2. This CDR3 has 17 amino acids. Germline V CDR1 and CDR2: SGHTA, FQGNSA. V was pared by 1 base and J by 4 bases, with 8 bases of the junction left unmatched. The CDR3 loop reads CASSLVLAGGATGELFF. CDR3 coding DNA: TGTGCCAGCAGCTTAGTTCTAGCGGGTGGAGCCACCGGGGAGCTGTTTTTT.

The chain carries TRBV5-4 and TRBJ1-3, with D possibly TRBD1 on 5 matching bases. V gave up 3 bases and J gave up 2 bases, with 12 bases separating them. The CDR3 has 15 amino acids. Germline V gives CDR1 SGHNT, CDR2 YYREEE (reference sequence). DNA of the CDR3: TGTGCCAGCAGCTCCCCCCGGGGGGCTGGAAACACCATATATTTT. Translating gives CASSSPRGAGNTIYF.

The chain couples TRBV2 to TRBJ2-1; TRBD1 agrees at 10 bases. The CDR3 runs 13 residues. The V gene end was trimmed by 1 base and the J gene end by 15 bases; junction bases not matched to a gene: 6. The germline CDR1 and CDR2 sequences are SNHLY and FYNNEI. This CDR3 is CASSEGGTGAPFF. In nucleotides, the CDR3 is TGTGCCAGCAGTGAAGGGGGGACAGGGGCCCCGTTCTTC.

This chain links TRBV27 with TRBJ1-1; unclear D gene. Germline V lookup: CDR1 MNHEY, CDR2 SMNVEV (reference sequence). The germline V and J ends were trimmed by 3 bases and 0 bases, with 8 bases remaining between them. The CDR3 is 14 residues long. CDR3 sequence (DNA): TGTGCCAGCAGTTTGGGCATTATGAACACTGAAGCTTTCTTT. Translation gives CASSLGIMNTEAFF.

This chain links TRBV6-5 with TRBJ1-2; the match to TRBD1 covers 9 bases. J gave up 2 bases and V 5 bases, and 3 bases lay outside the gene matches. Germline V gives CDR1 MNHEY, CDR2 SVGAGI. This CDR3 has 14 residues. The chain's CDR3 is CASSLQGANYGYTF. DNA of the CDR3: TGTGCCAGCAGTCTACAGGGGGCCAACTATGGCTACACCTTC.

This chain connects TRBV25-1 to TRBJ2-5; 8 nucleotides align to TRBD1. CDR1 MGHDK and CDR2 SYGVNS come from the germline V gene. The V gene end was trimmed by 7 bases and the J gene end by 4 bases; junction bases not matched to a gene: 8. CDR3 length: 14 amino acids. CDR3 region: CASKPQGAVETQYF. The CDR3 region has the DNA TGTGCCAGCAAGCCCCAGGGGGCTGTAGAGACCCAGTACTTC.

The gene calls are TRBV12-3 or TRBV12-4 and TRBJ1-1; D ambiguous. The CDR3 sequence is 12 residues long. Trimming cost V 8 bases and J 4 bases, with 11 bases left between them. CDR3 region: CASSVGGTEAFF. In nucleotides, the CDR3 is TGTGCCAGCTCCGTCGGTGGCACTGAAGCTTTCTTT.

The chain is built from TRBV10-2 and TRBJ2-3; 7 bases match TRBD2. Trimming removed 3 bases from V and 2 bases from J; junction bases left unmatched: 2. The CDR3 covers 14 residues. Germline V gene sequence: CDR1 WSHSY, CDR2 SAAADI. CDR3 sequence (DNA): TGCGCCAGCAGTGAAGGGACTATCACAGATACGCAGTATTTT. Protein product: CASSEGTITDTQYF.

This chain connects TRBV11-2 to TRBJ1-2, with TRBD1 matching over 7 bases. The CDR3 runs 15 residues. Germline trimming cut 1 base from V and 5 bases from J; bases unmatched to any gene: 7. CDR1 SGHAT and CDR2 FQNNGV come from the germline V gene. DNA for the CDR3: TGTGCCAGCAGCTTAGGTACAGGGGAAGGGTATGGCTACACCTTC. It specifies CASSLGTGEGYGYTF.

The chain combines TRBV7-6 with TRBJ2-7; 8 nucleotides agree with TRBD2. V lost 1 base, J lost 1 base, and 3 bases stayed unmatched. Looked up from germline, CDR1 is SGHVS and CDR2 is FNYEAQ. The CDR3 sequence is 15 residues long. The CDR3 sequence: CASSLEVAGSYEQYF. For the CDR3, the DNA is TGTGCCAGCAGCTTAGAGGTAGCGGGGTCCTACGAGCAGTACTTC.

This rearrangement joins TRBV18 to TRBJ2-7, with 7 bases that match TRBD2. This CDR3 has 14 amino acids. J was trimmed by 1 base and V by 3 bases; bases with no gene match: 3. CDR1 and CDR2 from the germline V gene are KGHSH and LQKENI. The CDR3: CASSPGRGSYEQYF. The CDR3 DNA reads TGTGCCAGCTCACCGGGGCGGGGGTCCTACGAGCAGTACTTC.

This clone was seen at least ten times. The chain uses TRBV7-3 and TRBJ2-2; D remains unclear. CDR3 length: 15 residues. Trimming pared 2 bases from V and 2 bases from J, leaving 9 bases between. Germline lookup yields CDR1 SGHTA and CDR2 FQGTGA. As DNA, the CDR3 is TGTGCCAGCAGCTTAGGTCTAGGCAACACCGGGGAGCTGTTTTTT. Translated, it gives CASSLGLGNTGELFF.

This chain connects TRBV5-8 to TRBJ2-7, with 7 bases fitting TRBD1. The CDR3 sequence is 16 residues long. With V trimmed by 0 bases and J by 5 bases, 11 bases remained unmatched. The germline V gene has CDR1 SGHTS and CDR2 YDEGEE. The CDR3 DNA sequence: TGTGCCAGCAGCTTGGTAGGGGGCACCCGTTCCCACGAGCAGTACTTC. This encodes CASSLVGGTRSHEQYF.

Here the CDR3 DNA reads TGCGCCAGCAGCTTACAGTCGAACACTGAAGCTTTCTTT. This translates into CASSLQSNTEAFF. The rearrangement uses TRBV5-1 and TRBJ1-1; D gene unclear. The V and J ends lost 2 bases and 1 base respectively, with 6 bases between them. Per the germline V gene, CDR1 is SGHRS and CDR2 is YFSETQ. CDR3 length equals 13 residues.

This sequence joins TRBV19 and TRBJ1-5; D is possibly TRBD1 (5 bases). V lost 2 bases to trimming and J lost 1 base, with 6 bases between them. Per the germline V gene, CDR1 is LNHDA and CDR2 is SQIVND (reference sequence). There are 14 residues in the CDR3. The CDR3 here is CASSISGSNQPQHF. DNA for the CDR3: TGTGCCAGTAGTATATCAGGGAGCAATCAGCCCCAGCATTTT.

The V and J genes are TRBV4-2 and TRBJ2-3; TRBD2 aligns across 12 bases. The germline CDR1 and CDR2 sequences are LGHNA and YNFKEQ. This CDR3 is 17 amino acids long. With 4 bases clipped from V and 3 bases from J, the junction kept 8 bases outside the gene matches. This CDR3 reads CASSRPKLAGGTDTQYF. DNA of the CDR3: TGTGCCAGCAGCCGCCCCAAGCTAGCGGGAGGGACAGATACGCAGTATTTT.

This clone was detected only a few times. This chain links TRBV30 with TRBJ2-7, with D unclear. There are 12 residues in the CDR3. V was trimmed by 1 base and J by 6 bases, leaving 10 bases between them. Germline CDR1 GTSNPN, CDR2 SVGIG (reference sequence). CDR3 coding DNA: TGTGCCTGGAGTGCGATGGCCGCCGAGCAGTACTTC. This sequence encodes CAWSAMAAEQYF.

In its sample, this clone was seen a few times. The chain uses TRBV2 and TRBJ2-1, with 7 positions matching TRBD1. The V gene's germline CDR1 is SNHLY and CDR2 FYNNEI. The CDR3 totals 15 residues. With V trimmed by 4 bases and J by 2 bases, 5 bases remained unmatched. The CDR3 region has the DNA TGTGCCAGCAGTGCGGACGGGACAGCCTACAATGAGCAGTTCTTC. Amino acid sequence: CASSADGTAYNEQFF.

The chain links TRBV18 to TRBJ1-1, with D possibly being TRBD1 (6 bases). The CDR3 is 14 residues long. CDR1 is KGHSH and CDR2 is LQKENI in the germline V gene. The V end lost 4 bases, the J end lost 0 bases, and 9 bases lay between the germline ends. This chain's CDR3 is CASSLTGMNTEAFF. DNA for the CDR3: TGTGCCAGCTCACTGACAGGAATGAACACTGAAGCTTTCTTT.